This T cell receptor beta chain came from a study of blood T cell repertoires in COVID-19. This CDR3 has 18 amino acids. With 2 bases clipped from V and 5 bases from J, the junction kept 13 bases outside the gene matches. CDR1 is SNHLY, CDR2 FYNNEI, per germline. Categorization into cohorts depended on clinical history that participants reported. Profiling relied on immunoSEQ multiplex PCR, and the TCRdb table lists in-frame clones only, not all of them. The table includes fewer than 400,000 clones, roughly 90% detected once. The sequence was collected from a woman in her thirties who had recovered from COVID-19. Specimen: PBMCs or T cells enriched from blood (not recorded which). The genes are TRBV2 and TRBJ2-1, with 9 bases fitting TRBD2. DNA for the CDR3: TGTGCCAGCAGTGAAAAGGGAGTGGGACTAGCAGGAAACAATGAGCAGTTCTTC. Its protein product is CASSEKGVGLAGNNEQFF.